Presented here are 23 T cell receptor beta chains from one specimen sequenced in a study of cytotoxic CD8 clonotypes in ibrutinib-treated CLL. Measured with immunoSEQ multiplex PCR; TCRdb has only the in-frame clones, and not every one. The sample records roughly 200,000 clones, more than 75% being singletons. The sequenced sample was PBMCs, obtained after 12 months of ibrutinib treatment. These receptors were collected from a human donor with chronic lymphocytic leukemia.

This clone has a single count. V usage is TRBV5-1 and J usage is TRBJ1-2, with D hard to call. V lost 0 bases and J 4 bases, leaving 7 bases between the germline ends. The CDR3 length is 13 residues. Germline V gene sequence: CDR1 SGHRS, CDR2 YFSETQ. The CDR3 DNA follows: TGCGCCAGCAGCTTGGCCGCAGTCTATGGCTACACCTTC. As protein: CASSLAAVYGYTF.

J is TRBJ2-3 and V is TRBV5-4, with TRBD2 identical over 8 bases. J was trimmed by 4 bases and V by 2 bases; bases with no gene match: 6. Germline assignment: CDR1 SGHNT and CDR2 YYREEE (reference sequence). This CDR3 comprises 15 residues. CDR3 nucleotides: TGTGCCAGCAGCTTCGGAGCGGGAGTCCCAGATACGCAGTATTTT. It encodes CASSFGAGVPDTQYF.

In this sample, this clone turned up once. This chain joins TRBV4-1 and TRBJ1-3; 8 bases map to TRBD1. V trimming: 5 bases; J trimming: 4 bases; junction bases outside the gene matches: 10. The length of the CDR3 is 16 residues. Germline V gene data show CDR1 as MGHRA and CDR2 as YSYEKL. The CDR3: CASSYDRTGTGNTIYF. CDR3 bases: TGCGCCAGCAGCTACGACCGGACAGGGACAGGAAACACCATATATTTT.

The rearrangement links TRBV6-5 to TRBJ2-7; D may correspond to TRBD1 or TRBD2 (5 bases each). Germline lookup yields CDR1 MNHEY and CDR2 SVGAGI. V was cut by 2 bases and J by 5 bases, with 10 bases left in between. The CDR3 covers 13 residues. CDR3 DNA: TGTGCCAGCAGTTACGGGGGAAGCGACGAGCAGTACTTC. Protein sequence: CASSYGGSDEQYF.

About this clone itself: Germline and junction disagree at one end, which may indicate a read error. This chain joins TRBV28 and TRBJ1-5; no clear D. CDR3 length equals 12 residues. The germline V gene has CDR1 MDHEN and CDR2 SYDVKM. This CDR3 is CASSLSSQPQHF. In nucleotides, the CDR3 is TGTGCCAGCAGCCTTAGCAGTCAGCCCCAGCATTTT.

The chain is built from TRBV4-1 and TRBJ1-1, with TRBD1 matching 7 bases. The germline V gene encodes CDR1 MGHRA and CDR2 YSYEKL. V dropped 4 bases and J dropped 2; count of bases not matched to a gene: 10. The CDR3 extends over 16 amino acids. CDR3 in DNA: TGCGCCAGCAGCCCCTCCAGGGGGGTTACCAACACTGAAGCTTTCTTT. Protein: CASSPSRGVTNTEAFF.

This clone was picked up a small number of times. The gene calls are TRBV6-4 and TRBJ2-2; D remains unclear. V was trimmed by 0 bases and J by 4 bases, leaving 9 bases between them. This CDR3 has 15 residues. Germline CDR1 MRHNA, CDR2 SNTAGT. The CDR3, as DNA: TGTGCCAGCAGTGACTCTGGGGTCAGCACCGGGGAGCTGTTTTTT. This codes for CASSDSGVSTGELFF.

This clone was picked up a small number of times. The J gene is TRBJ2-5, the V gene TRBV30; TRBD1 matches at 7 bases. Germline trimming cut 1 base from V and 5 bases from J; bases unmatched to any gene: 16. The V gene's germline CDR1 is GTSNPN and CDR2 SVGIG (reference sequence). CDR3 length: 17 amino acids. This chain's CDR3 is CAWSATLGTVFGETQYF. The CDR3, as DNA: TGTGCCTGGAGTGCAACACTGGGGACAGTCTTTGGGGAGACCCAGTACTTC.

The V gene is TRBV5-1, the J gene TRBJ2-3, with a weak D call TRBD1 (6 bases). The CDR3 has 13 residues. V lost 1 base, J lost 6 bases, and 9 bases lay in between. Germline loops: CDR1 SGHRS, CDR2 YFSETQ. DNA for the CDR3: TGCGCCAGCAGCTTGTCAGGGGTCGATACGCAGTATTTT. Its protein product is CASSLSGVDTQYF.

V is TRBV7-9 and J is TRBJ1-2; 8 positions match TRBD1. The V segment lost 2 bases and the J segment 3 bases; nucleotides outside the gene matches: 2. This CDR3 comprises 14 residues. CDR1 and CDR2 (germline): SEHNR, FQNEAQ (reference sequence). The CDR3 region has the DNA TGTGCCAGCAGCTTAAGGGACAGGCACTATGGCTACACCTTC. Its protein is CASSLRDRHYGYTF.

This clone was recorded once. V is TRBV5-1 and J is TRBJ2-7, with D possibly being TRBD1 (6 bases). The CDR3 has 13 residues. Germline V gene data show CDR1 as SGHRS and CDR2 as YFSETQ. V was shortened by 4 bases and J by 4 bases, with 12 bases between the two germline ends. This CDR3 is CASSRTGNYEQYF. CDR3 DNA sequence: TGCGCCAGCAGCCGAACAGGGAATTACGAGCAGTACTTC.

The genes are TRBV6-5 and TRBJ2-1; possibly TRBD2 for D (6 bases). Germline loops: CDR1 MNHEY, CDR2 SVGAGI. The CDR3 sequence is 13 residues long. Trimming removed 2 bases at V and 10 bases at J, with 12 bases between. The CDR3 spells CASSYGGWNEQFF. CDR3 DNA: TGTGCCAGCAGTTACGGGGGGTGGAACGAGCAGTTCTTC.

This clone has a handful of counts. V and J are TRBV28 and TRBJ2-1, with D unclear. Per the germline V gene, CDR1 is MDHEN and CDR2 is SYDVKM. This CDR3 contains 11 residues. With 5 bases removed from V and 5 bases from J, the gap between germline ends came to 4 bases. The CDR3 DNA is TGTGCCAGCAGTATAGACAATGAGCAGTTCTTC. As protein: CASSIDNEQFF.

CDR3 sequence reads: CASSPGATGELFF. Written as DNA, the CDR3 is TGTGCCAGCTCACCGGGGGCCACCGGGGAGCTGTTTTTT. The chain combines TRBV18 with TRBJ2-2; possibly TRBD1 for D (6 bases). V dropped 3 bases and J dropped 4 bases, with 6 bases sitting between them. This CDR3 contains 13 residues. Germline values: CDR1 KGHSH, CDR2 LQKENI.

The chain joins TRBV11-2 to TRBJ1-5, with D perhaps matching TRBD1 (5 bases). The CDR3 is 13 residues long. Germline lookup yields CDR1 SGHAT and CDR2 FQNNGV. The germline V and J ends were trimmed by 2 bases and 7 bases, with 9 bases remaining between them. The DNA of the CDR3 is TGTGCCAGCAGCTTACAGGGTGCACAGCCCCAGCATTTT. Amino acids: CASSLQGAQPQHF.

The chain couples TRBV7-8 to TRBJ2-1; D not resolved. CDR3 length equals 15 residues. Germline values: CDR1 SGHVS, CDR2 FQNEAQ. Trimming removed 1 base at V and 5 bases at J, with 12 bases between. The CDR3 DNA is TGTGCCAGCAGCTTAGGTCAGGCCCCTGACAATGAGCAGTTCTTC. It is translated as CASSLGQAPDNEQFF. Filled out from reference TRBV7-8 and TRBJ2-1, the complete variable domain reads GAGVSQSPRYKVAKRGQDVALRCDPISGHVSLFWYQQALGQGPEFLTYFQNEAQLDKSGLPSDRFFAERPEGSVSTLKIQRTQQEDSAVYLCASSLGQAPDNEQFFGPGTRLTVL.

J is TRBJ1-4 and V is TRBV6-5; no definite D call. V lost 7 bases to trimming and J lost 5 bases, with 8 bases between them. CDR3 length equals 12 residues. Germline CDR1 MNHEY, CDR2 SVGAGI. CDR3 loop: CASKSENEKLFF. The CDR3 DNA reads TGTGCCAGCAAGAGTGAAAATGAAAAACTGTTTTTT.

The V gene is TRBV7-2, the J gene TRBJ2-3; 7 bases are a match to TRBD1. Trimming cost V 4 bases and J 2 bases; bases outside gene matches: 6. The CDR3 runs to 15 residues. Germline CDR1 and CDR2: SGHTA and FQGNSA. The CDR3 DNA reads as TGTGCCAGCAGCTCTCAGGGACAGCTCACAGATACGCAGTATTTT. Protein: CASSSQGQLTDTQYF.

This clone was recorded at least ten times. This rearrangement joins TRBV5-4 to TRBJ2-7; 8 nucleotides match TRBD2. V lost 4 bases, J lost 9 bases, and 15 bases stayed unmatched. This CDR3 spans 15 amino acids. The V gene's germline CDR1 is SGHNT and CDR2 YYREEE (reference sequence). The CDR3 DNA is TGTGCCAGCAGCAGGCTATCAGCGGGAGAAGAGGTGCAGTACTTC. Protein product: CASSRLSAGEEVQYF. Full variable domain (outside the CDR3, taken from reference TRBV5-4 and TRBJ2-7): ETGVTQSPTHLIKTRGQQVTLRCSSQSGHNTVSWYQQALGQGPQFIFQYYREEENGRGNFPPRFSGLQFPNYSSELNVNALELDDSALYLCASSRLSAGEEVQYFGPGTRLTVT.

The gene calls are TRBV28 and TRBJ2-5; 8 bases are shared with TRBD2. Germline V gene sequence: CDR1 MDHEN, CDR2 SYDVKM. The ends lost 5 bases at V and 3 bases at J; junction bases unmatched: 8. This CDR3 spans 15 amino acids. CDR3 bases: TGTGCCAGCAGTGGCCGGGGAGCGGGAGAAGAGACCCAGTACTTC. Protein sequence: CASSGRGAGEETQYF.

This clone was observed a handful of times. This same CDR3 is encoded by further DNA sequences in the sample. The V and J genes are TRBV18 and TRBJ1-1; D is uncertain. Germline V gives CDR1 KGHSH, CDR2 LQKENI. V lost 6 bases to trimming and J lost 4 bases, with 12 bases between them. This CDR3 has 13 amino acids. Written as DNA, the CDR3 is TGTGCCAGCTCCCCCGGGGAGGGCACTGAAGCTTTCTTT. It is translated as CASSPGEGTEAFF.

This clone came up a few times. The chain joins TRBV5-1 to TRBJ2-5, with D unclear. The V end was cut by 4 bases, the J end by 7 bases, with 8 bases between. Per the germline V gene, CDR1 is SGHRS and CDR2 is YFSETQ. CDR3 size: 11 residues. For the CDR3, the DNA is TGCGCCAGCAGCCTCTGGGGGACCCAGTACTTC. It translates to CASSLWGTQYF. The variable domain in full, with the rest retrieved from reference TRBV5-1 and TRBJ2-5, is KAGVTQTPRYLIKTRGQQVTLSCSPISGHRSVSWYQQTPGQGLQFLFEYFSETQRNKGNFPGRFSGRQFSNSRSEMNVSTLELGDSALYLCASSLWGTQYFGPGTRLLVL.

The chain recombines TRBV27 with TRBJ2-7; 16 nucleotides match TRBD2. The J segment lost 5 bases and the V segment lost 0 bases, leaving 10 bases of the junction unmatched. This CDR3 comprises 19 residues. Per the germline V gene, CDR1 is MNHEY and CDR2 is SMNVEV (reference sequence). The CDR3 sequence is CASSLSPPGLAGGLNEQYF. The CDR3 DNA is TGTGCCAGCAGTTTATCGCCCCCGGGACTAGCGGGAGGGCTTAACGAGCAGTACTTC.